Presented here are 15 T cell receptor beta chains from one specimen sequenced in a study of T cell responses to AZD1222 COVID-19 vaccine. The protocol was immunoSEQ multiplex PCR, while the TCRdb copy is restricted to in-frame clones and leaves out a portion. This sample carries 150,000 to 160,000 clones, 85% to 95% of them seen once, and the ten largest clones take about 1.6%. The material sequenced was peripheral blood, taken 28 days after the second AZD1222 dose. All receptors derive from an adult who received the AZD1222 COVID-19 vaccine.

This clone was counted a single time. This rearrangement joins TRBV7-2 to TRBJ2-1, with TRBD2 matching over 11 bases. CDR3 length: 15 amino acids. V shed 5 bases and J 3 bases; nucleotides not matched to a gene: 3. The germline V gene has CDR1 SGHTA and CDR2 FQGNSA. CDR3 sequence (DNA): TGTGCCAGCAGCCCACTAGCGGGGGACTACAATGAGCAGTTCTTC. This gives the protein CASSPLAGDYNEQFF.

V and J are TRBV18 and TRBJ2-3; D is undetermined. CDR1 is KGHSH, CDR2 LQKENI, per germline. Trimming stripped 6 bases from V and 5 bases from J, with 9 bases between. The CDR3 consists of 12 residues. The CDR3: CASSADRDTQYF. CDR3 nucleotides: TGTGCCAGCTCCGCAGATAGAGATACGCAGTATTTT.

The chain employs TRBV12-3 or TRBV12-4 and TRBJ1-5; no definite D call. The V end lost 1 base, the J end lost 6 bases, and 7 bases lay between the germline ends. The CDR3 is 13 residues long. CDR3 nucleotides: TGTGCCAGCAGTTTAGTTCACAGTCAGCCCCAGCATTTT. Residues: CASSLVHSQPQHF.

In its sample, this clone was seen once. This chain uses TRBV6-5 with TRBJ1-2; TRBD1 matches at 7 bases. After removal of 4 bases from V and 4 bases from J, the junction contained 6 bases not matched to a gene. The CDR3 totals 14 residues. Germline CDR1 and CDR2: MNHEY and SVGAGI. CDR3 in amino acids: CASSSTRTGYGYTF. The CDR3 coding sequence is TGTGCCAGCAGTTCCACACGGACAGGCTATGGCTACACCTTC.

The chain links TRBV28 to TRBJ1-1, with D possibly matching TRBD1 (5 bases). Trimming took off 5 bases at V and 3 bases at J, with 7 bases between the two ends. The CDR3 consists of 12 residues. In germline, CDR1 is MDHEN, CDR2 SYDVKM. The CDR3 sequence is CASSQGYTEAFF. The DNA for the CDR3 is TGTGCCAGCAGTCAGGGATACACTGAAGCTTTCTTT.

The rearrangement links TRBV29-1 to TRBJ1-3; TRBD1 agrees at 8 bases. The CDR3 loop spans 17 amino acids. With 0 bases clipped from V and 0 bases from J, the junction kept 7 bases outside the gene matches. Germline V gene data show CDR1 as SQVTM and CDR2 as ANQGSEA. CDR3 DNA: TGCAGCGTTGAAGAGCGCGGACAGGGCCTCTCTGGAAACACCATATATTTT. Encoded protein: CSVEERGQGLSGNTIYF.

V gene TRBV6-5 combines with J gene TRBJ1-5, with D unresolved. V gave up 0 bases and J gave up 5 bases, with 8 bases separating them. The CDR3 totals 14 residues. Germline CDR1 reads MNHEY; CDR2 reads SVGAGI. The chain's CDR3 is CASSYSDSDQPQHF. The CDR3 DNA reads TGTGCCAGCAGTTACTCCGATTCGGATCAGCCCCAGCATTTT.

The rearrangement uses TRBV4-1 and TRBJ2-7; D is unclear. The germline V gene encodes CDR1 MGHRA and CDR2 YSYEKL. This CDR3 comprises 14 residues. V gave up 4 bases and J gave up 0 bases, with 10 bases separating them. The CDR3 region has the DNA TGCGCCAGCAGCCCCCTCACGCGCTCCTACGAGCAGTACTTC. Protein sequence: CASSPLTRSYEQYF.

The V and J genes are TRBV28 and TRBJ2-7, with D possibly matching TRBD1 (6 bases). V gave up 6 bases and J gave up 0 bases, with 15 bases separating them. Germline CDR1 reads MDHEN; CDR2 reads SYDVKM. The CDR3 runs 15 residues. This chain's CDR3 is CASRSGTQDSYEQYF. CDR3 bases: TGTGCCAGCAGGTCCGGGACACAAGACTCCTACGAGCAGTACTTC.

The chain links TRBV7-8 to TRBJ2-1; 8 nucleotides line up with TRBD2. V was clipped by 3 bases and J by 2 bases; unmatched bases: 6. CDR3 length equals 16 residues. CDR1 is SGHVS and CDR2 is FQNEAQ in the germline V gene. The CDR3 spells CASSFGGGITYNEQFF. The CDR3 coding sequence is TGTGCCAGCAGCTTCGGGGGGGGGATTACCTACAATGAGCAGTTCTTC.

The chain is built from TRBV7-8 and TRBJ1-6; possible D gene TRBD1, 5 bases. Germline V gene data show CDR1 as SGHVS and CDR2 as FQNEAQ. V was pared by 5 bases and J by 6 bases, with 14 bases between. This CDR3 is built from 15 residues. The DNA for the CDR3 is TGTGCCAGCAGCGCTTACAGCGGGGGTAATTCACCCCTCCACTTT. Translation: CASSAYSGGNSPLHF.

The sample holds a few counts of this clone. The chain couples TRBV14 to TRBJ2-3; D is ambiguous. With 1 base removed from V and 0 bases from J, the gap between germline ends came to 11 bases. The CDR3 is 16 amino acids. CDR1 and CDR2 (germline): SGHDN, FVKESK. The CDR3 DNA follows: TGTGCCAGCAGCCAAGGAGGAAGATCTAGCACAGATACGCAGTATTTT. Amino acids: CASSQGGRSSTDTQYF.

This clone was counted once. The chain links TRBV28 to TRBJ2-1; TRBD2 agrees at 12 bases. This CDR3 is 16 amino acids long. Per germline, CDR1 MDHEN and CDR2 SYDVKM. V trimming: 6 bases; J trimming: 3 bases; junction bases outside the gene matches: 6. As DNA, the CDR3 is TGTGCCAGCAGCCTGACTAGCGGGGGCAACTACAATGAGCAGTTCTTC. Translated: CASSLTSGGNYNEQFF.

V is TRBV28 and J is TRBJ1-1; no reliable D call. CDR1 and CDR2 (germline): MDHEN, SYDVKM. The ends were cut back, 2 bases at V and 8 bases at J, with 6 bases in the middle. The CDR3 consists of 11 residues. In DNA, the CDR3 is TGTGCCAGCAGTTTAGGACCGGAAGCTTTCTTT. This translates into CASSLGPEAFF.

V is TRBV12-5 and J is TRBJ1-2; D is uncertain. V dropped 5 bases and J dropped 7 bases, with 8 bases sitting between them. Germline CDR1 and CDR2: LGHNT and FRNRAP. The length of the CDR3 is 11 residues. Written as DNA, the CDR3 is TGTGCTAGTGGTGGGTGGTCTGGCTACACCTTC. It is translated as CASGGWSGYTF.